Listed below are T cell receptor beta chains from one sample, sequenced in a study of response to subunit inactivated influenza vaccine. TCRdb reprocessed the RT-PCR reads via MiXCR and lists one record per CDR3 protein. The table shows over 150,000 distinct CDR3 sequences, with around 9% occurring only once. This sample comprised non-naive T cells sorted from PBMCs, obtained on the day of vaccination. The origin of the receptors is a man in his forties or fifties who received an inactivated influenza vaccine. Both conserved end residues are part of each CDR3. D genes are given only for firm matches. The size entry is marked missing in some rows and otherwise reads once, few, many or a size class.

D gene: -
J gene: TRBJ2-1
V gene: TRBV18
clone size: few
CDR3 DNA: TGTGCCAGCTCACCCGGTGGGATAAGCTCCTACAATGAGCAGTTCTTC
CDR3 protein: CASSPGGISSYNEQFF

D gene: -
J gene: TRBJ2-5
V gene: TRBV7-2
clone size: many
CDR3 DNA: TGTGCCAGCACCTTAGGGACAGAGACCCAGTACTTC
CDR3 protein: CASTLGTETQYF

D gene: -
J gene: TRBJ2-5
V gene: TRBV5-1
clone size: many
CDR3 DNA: TGCGCCAGCAGCTTGAATCAGTACCAAGAGACCCAGTACTTC
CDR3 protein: CASSLNQYQETQYF

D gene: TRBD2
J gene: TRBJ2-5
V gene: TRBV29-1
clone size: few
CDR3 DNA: TGCAGCGTTGCCAGCGGGGGGACCCCAAGGGAGACCCAGTACTTC
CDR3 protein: CSVASGGTPRETQYF

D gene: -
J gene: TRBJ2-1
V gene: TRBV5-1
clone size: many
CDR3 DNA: TGCGCCAGCAGCTCCACAGGTTCAAGCTCCTACAATGAGCAGTTCTTC
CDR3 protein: CASSSTGSSSYNEQFF

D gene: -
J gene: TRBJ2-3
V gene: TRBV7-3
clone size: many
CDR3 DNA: TGTGCCAGCAGCTACTCAGCGGAACACACAGATACGCAGTATTTT
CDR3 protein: CASSYSAEHTDTQYF

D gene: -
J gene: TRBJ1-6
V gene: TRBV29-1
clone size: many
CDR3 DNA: TGCAGCGTTGAAGTGGCAGATAATTCACCCCTCCACTTT
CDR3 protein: CSVEVADNSPLHF

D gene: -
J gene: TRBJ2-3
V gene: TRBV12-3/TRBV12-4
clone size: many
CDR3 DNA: TGTGCCAGCAGACTAGACAGGATTGGCACAGATACGCAGTATTTT
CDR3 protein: CASRLDRIGTDTQYF

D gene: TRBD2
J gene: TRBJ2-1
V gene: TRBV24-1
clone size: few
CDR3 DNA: TGTGCCACCAGTGATCCTGGACTAGCGGGGGGGCCATTTGAGCAGTTCTTC
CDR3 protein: CATSDPGLAGGPFEQFF

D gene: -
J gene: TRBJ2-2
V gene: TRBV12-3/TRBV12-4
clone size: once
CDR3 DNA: TGTGCCAGCAAGACGGCAGTAATCACCGGGGAGCTGTTTTTT
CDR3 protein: CASKTAVITGELFF

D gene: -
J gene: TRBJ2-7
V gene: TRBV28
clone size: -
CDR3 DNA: TGTGCCAGCAGCACACCGAGGGTCTACGAGCAGTACTTC
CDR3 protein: CASSTPRVYEQYF

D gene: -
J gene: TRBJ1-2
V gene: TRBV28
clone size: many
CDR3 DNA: TGTGCCAGCAGCAATACAGAGAGTATTGACTATGGCTACACCTTC
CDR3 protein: CASSNTESIDYGYTF

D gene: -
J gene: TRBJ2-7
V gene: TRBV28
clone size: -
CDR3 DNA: TGTGCCAGCAGTAGTACGGGGGCTCTGAAATACGAGCAGTACTTC
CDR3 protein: CASSSTGALKYEQYF

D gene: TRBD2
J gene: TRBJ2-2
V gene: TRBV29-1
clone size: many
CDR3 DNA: TGCAGCGTTCAGGGTCTAGCGGGAGGAAAGAACACCGGGGAGCTGTTTTTT
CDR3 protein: CSVQGLAGGKNTGELFF

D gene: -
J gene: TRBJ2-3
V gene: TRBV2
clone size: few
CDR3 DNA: TGTGCCAGCAGTGAATTCAGGGGAAAGGCAGATACGCAGTATTTT
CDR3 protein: CASSEFRGKADTQYF

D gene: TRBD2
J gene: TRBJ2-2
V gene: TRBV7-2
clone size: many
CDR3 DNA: TGTGCCAGCAGCCCCCCGGGGAGGGTAGGCACCGGGGAGCTGTTTTTT
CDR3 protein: CASSPPGRVGTGELFF

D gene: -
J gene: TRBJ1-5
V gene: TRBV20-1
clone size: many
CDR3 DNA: TGCAGTGCTTCCTACGAATATCAGCCCCAGCATTTT
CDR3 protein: CSASYEYQPQHF

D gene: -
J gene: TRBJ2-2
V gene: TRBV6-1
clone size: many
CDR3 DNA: TGTGCCAGCAGCCCCACCGGACTTACGAACACCGGGGAGCTGTTTTTT
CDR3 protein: CASSPTGLTNTGELFF

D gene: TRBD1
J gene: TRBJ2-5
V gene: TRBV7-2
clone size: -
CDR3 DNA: TGTGCCAGCAGCCCTCGAGCCGGGACAGGGCCAGAGACCCAGTACTTC
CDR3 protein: CASSPRAGTGPETQYF

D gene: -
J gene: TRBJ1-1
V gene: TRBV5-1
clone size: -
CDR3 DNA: TGCGCCAGCAGTAAGGACAGTGAAGCTTTCTTT
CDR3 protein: CASSKDSEAFF

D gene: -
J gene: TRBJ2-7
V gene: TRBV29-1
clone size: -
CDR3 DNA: TGCAGCGCCCAACTTCCTCTGGGCAGGGGAAAATACAATGAGCAGTACTTC
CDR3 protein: CSAQLPLGRGKYNEQYF

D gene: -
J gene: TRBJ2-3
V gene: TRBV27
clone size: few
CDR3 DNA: TGTGCCAGCAGTCCCCGGGGTAGCACAGATACGCAGTATTTT
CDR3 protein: CASSPRGSTDTQYF

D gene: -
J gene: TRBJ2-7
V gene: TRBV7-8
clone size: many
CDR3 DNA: TGTGCCAGCAGCTCCTTAAGGGGAACCTACGAGCAGTACTTC
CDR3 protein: CASSSLRGTYEQYF

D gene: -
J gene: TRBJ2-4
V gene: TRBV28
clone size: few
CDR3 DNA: TGTGCCAGCAGTTTTCTTACAGCCAAAAACATTCAGTACTTC
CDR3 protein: CASSFLTAKNIQYF

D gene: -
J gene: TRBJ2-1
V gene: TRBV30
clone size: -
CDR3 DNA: TGTGCCTGGGCACTTAGCAGCGATGAGCAGTTCTTC
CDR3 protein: CAWALSSDEQFF

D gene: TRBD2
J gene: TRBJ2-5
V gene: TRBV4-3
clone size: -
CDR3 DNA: TGCGCCAGCAGCCCCGGGACTAGCGGGGGGTACGAGACCCAGTACTTC
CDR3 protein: CASSPGTSGGYETQYF

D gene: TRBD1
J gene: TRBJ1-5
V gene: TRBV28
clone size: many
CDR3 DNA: TGTGCCAGCAGTTTAGGACAGGGATACGGCAATCAGCCCCAGCATTTT
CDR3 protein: CASSLGQGYGNQPQHF

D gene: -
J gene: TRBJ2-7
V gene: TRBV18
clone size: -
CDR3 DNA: TGTGCCAGCTCACCACAGAGAGACGGGCAGTACTTC
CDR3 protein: CASSPQRDGQYF

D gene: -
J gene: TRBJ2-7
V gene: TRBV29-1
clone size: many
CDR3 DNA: TGCAGCGTTGTCGGGCGGGACGAGCAGTACTTC
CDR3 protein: CSVVGRDEQYF